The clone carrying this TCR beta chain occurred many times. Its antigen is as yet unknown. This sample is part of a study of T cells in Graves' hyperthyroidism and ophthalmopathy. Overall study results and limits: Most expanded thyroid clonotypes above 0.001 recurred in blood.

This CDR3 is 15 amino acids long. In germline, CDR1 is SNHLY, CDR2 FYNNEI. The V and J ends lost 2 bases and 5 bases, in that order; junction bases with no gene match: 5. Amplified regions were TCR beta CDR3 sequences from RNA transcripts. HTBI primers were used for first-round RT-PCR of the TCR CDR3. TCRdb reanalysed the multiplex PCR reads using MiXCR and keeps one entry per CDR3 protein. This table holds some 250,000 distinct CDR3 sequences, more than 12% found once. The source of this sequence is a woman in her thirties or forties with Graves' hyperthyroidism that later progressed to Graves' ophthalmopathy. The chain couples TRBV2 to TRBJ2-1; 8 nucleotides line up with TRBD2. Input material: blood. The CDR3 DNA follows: TGTGCCAGCAGTGAAATAACTAGCGGACACAATGAGCAGTTCTTC. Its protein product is CASSEITSGHNEQFF.